Sequencing of this T cell receptor beta chain was carried out in a study of shared clonotypes between healthy human individuals (dated by TCRdb to 2018 to 2021). About the investigation overall: Two women and a few men aged 18 to 49 years were included in the cohort. Per donor, three plates each were used for CD4 naive and CD4 memory, two for CD8 naive, and one for CD8 memory. Blood TCR repertoires of about 5 healthy adults were deeply sequenced to estimate repertoire size and the extent of clonotype sharing between individuals. Libraries were prepared and TCR repertoires were sequenced by different laboratories using diverse techniques, in order to increase sequencing depth and limit assay-specific biases. Per donor, leukapheresis produced somewhere between about 0.94 and 10 billion PBMCs. The research as a whole found: Incomplete sequencing was indicated by rarefaction of sorted-subset datasets, despite the large sequencing depth. Naive subsets generally had larger estimated clonotype richness than memory subsets. Sharing across a few donors was observed for around 5% of naive CD4, 3% to 3.5% of naive CD8, roughly 2.4% of memory CD4, and about 0.4% of memory CD8 clonotypes. Because the study included only a small number of donors, the genetic and exposure-history diversity represented was limited. Higher generation probabilities were observed for clonotypes shared by all four sorted-subset donors than for non-shared clonotypes. Only blood was sampled, and tissue TCR repertoires likely differ from those in blood. Based on pairwise subsampling, the degree of clonotype sharing among donors was expected to be affected by sequencing depth.

Turning to this clone: The antigen this receptor binds is unknown. No quality values exist for individual bases; no much larger clone is one base distant.

Using the deep immunoSEQ assay, multiplex PCR amplified TCR CDR3 regions from genomic DNA. Genomic DNA extracted from each cell subset was distributed evenly over all wells of several immunoSEQ 96-well plates, and each plate served as one replicate. For sorted subsets, about 210 ng of genomic DNA, equivalent to around 29,000 T cell genomes, went into each replicate PCR. Purified libraries were measured with a Qubit 3.0 fluorometer, size-checked on a Bioanalyzer 2100, and measured again with the KAPA Library Quantification kit. A separate single-read 150-cycle Illumina NextSeq 550 flow cell was used to sequence each immunoSEQ 96-well plate. From the authors' description of their analysis: Because the immunoSEQ output included only junctional sequences and no quality scores, the filtering could not be the same as the filtering used for full-length reads. To assign V/J genes and CDR3, sequences were annotated against IMGT germline references using PyIR, a Python wrapper for IgBLAST v1.9. Reads were removed for weak V/J assignments (E-value above 1e-6), missing CDR3, stop codons, out-of-frame junctions, or ambiguous translated residues. A V3J clonotype was defined by an identical inferred V gene, J gene, and CDR3 amino acid sequence. Percentage overlap between repertoires was calculated by dividing the number of shared unique clonotypes by the size of the smaller repertoire. Richness of each repertoire was evaluated using RTK rarefaction, the Chao1 estimator, and Recon v2.1 estimates of unobserved clonotypes. OLGA was used to compute generation probabilities for all TCRbeta clonotypes that the gDNA method yielded from a handful of donors. This is the immuneACCESS table as TCRdb keeps it, with only in-frame sequences that have V and J called. A part of the clones is gone; compared with another copy, unresolved V genes explain less than half, and the rest is unexplained. The D gene and trimming were derived from the DNA, and the V and J assignments and clone size from that table. The sample data list over a million clones, and around 78% of these were observed just once. Roughly 0.62% of the sample goes to the ten largest clones.

Healthy HIV-negative adults with no recently reported acute infections or vaccinations were included as donors. All donors were Caucasian adults living in Nashville, Tennessee, USA. CD4+ T cells were enriched by magnetic negative selection; naive cells were then positively selected on CD45RA, and the negative fraction formed the memory subset. Blood was collected by leukapheresis, and PBMCs were isolated by Ficoll-Histopaque density gradient centrifugation and then cryopreserved in liquid nitrogen vapor phase. Analytical flow cytometry was used to check the purity and quantity of every magnetically sorted T cell population. Each sorted fraction had its genomic DNA isolated and then quantified by UV absorbance on a Nanodrop 2000c. The TCR sequence derives from a man between 18 and 35 years old in good health. Some clones in this sample may be carry-over from other donors' samples. Sequences were obtained from memory CD4+ T cells from PBMCs. The cell subset or site label, read with the paper, signifies: CD45RA-negative fraction.

The base sequence is TGTGCCAGCAGCCATTCTAGCGGGAGTTCCTCCTACGAGCAGTACTTC. Its protein product is CASSHSSGSSSYEQYF. The chain uses TRBV4-2 and TRBJ2-7, with 10 bases matching TRBD2. Trimming leaves V shorter by 3 bases and J shorter by 0 bases, with the junction holding 5 bases beyond the gene matches. From cysteine to phenylalanine, the CDR3 is 16 amino acids long. The kept DNA is CDR3 alone, 48 bases in frame from the first base. The germline V gene sets CDR1 to LGHNA and CDR2 to YNFKEQ.